This T cell receptor (beta chain) was recovered during a study of cytomegalovirus exposure and HLA in healthy donors. Overall study results and limits: Sequencing likely generated an artifact that appeared as a cluster of highly shared sequence variants. Cytomegalovirus association was assigned to about 150 TCR beta chains.

Points on this clone: Its antigen is undetermined.

V shed 6 bases, J shed 2 bases, and the junction held 12 bases outside the gene matches. This CDR3 has 17 residues. CDR1 is MGHRA, CDR2 YSYEKL, per germline. The study ran its PCR with 60 Vbeta and 13 Jbeta primers. Clones were sequenced by immunoSEQ multiplex PCR, and TCRdb holds only the in-frame ones, with some missing. Across roughly 62,000 clones, the top ten clones capture approximately 2.1% of the sample. This rearrangement joins TRBV4-1 to TRBJ2-1; 8 nucleotides line up with TRBD2. This receptor was obtained from a woman aged 18-29 years in good health and CMV-seronegative. Sequenced input: PBMCs. The CDR3, as DNA: TGCGCCAGCAGTCGGGGGGGGTTTTCTGCACCCTACAATGAGCAGTTCTTC. It translates to CASSRGGFSAPYNEQFF.